This TCR beta chain was obtained from a study of blood T cell repertoires in COVID-19. Study context: Sources were T cells, B-cell-depleted T cells, or PBMCs; the material itself was cDNA or gDNA.

Original processing notes: Nucleated cell counts were estimated from reference gene primer amplification. Generated by immunoSEQ multiplex PCR, the TCRdb table keeps only in-frame clones and is missing some. From that table come the V and J calls and clone size; the DNA was used to work out D and trimming. The table includes around 300,000 clones, 80% to 90% detected once. The sample taken for sequencing was peripheral blood. This TCR was sampled from a woman aged 70-85 years with acute or convalescent COVID-19.

The chain's CDR3 is CASSVATSQPNTEAFF. In DNA, the CDR3 is TGTGCCAGCAGCGTAGCTACATCACAGCCAAACACTGAAGCTTTCTTT. This chain joins TRBV9 and TRBJ1-1; D is uncertain. This CDR3 contains 16 residues. Germline values: CDR1 SGDLS, CDR2 YYNGEE. V was shortened by 0 bases and J by 2 bases, with 14 bases between the two germline ends.